Shown below are 32 T cell receptor beta chains from a single sample sequenced in a study of OX40 agonist ivuxolimab in advanced cancers. Repertoires were generated with immunoSEQ multiplex PCR, while TCRdb's copy carries only in-frame clones and drops some. The sample records 90,000 or so clones, roughly 86% being singletons. The sample in question was CD4+ or CD8+ T cells sorted from blood, obtained in a trial of the OX40 agonist ivuxolimab. These receptors all stem from an adult with an advanced solid tumor such as melanoma, head and neck, liver or kidney cancer.

V usage is TRBV15 and J usage is TRBJ1-5; D is uncertain. The CDR3 extends over 14 amino acids. Trimming took off 5 bases at V and 3 bases at J, with 11 bases between the two ends. In germline, CDR1 is LNHNV, CDR2 YYDKDF (reference sequence). CDR3 protein: CATSPPVFNQPQHF. For the CDR3, the DNA is TGTGCCACCAGCCCACCAGTTTTCAATCAGCCCCAGCATTTT.

The chain couples TRBV19 to TRBJ2-3; tentative D call: TRBD1 (5 bases). This CDR3 has 16 amino acids. V lost 3 bases to trimming and J lost 1 base, with 14 bases between them. Germline V gives CDR1 LNHDA, CDR2 SQIVND (reference sequence). DNA for the CDR3: TGTGCCAGTAGTATTGGGGCAGGGCTAGGCACAGATACGCAGTATTTT. The encoded protein is CASSIGAGLGTDTQYF. Based on the CDR3 plus reference TRBV19 and TRBJ2-3, the full variable domain is DGGITQSPKYLFRKEGQNVTLSCEQNLNHDAMYWYRQDPGQGLRLIYYSQIVNDFQKGDIAEGYSVSREKKESFPLTVTSAQKNPTAFYLCASSIGAGLGTDTQYFGPGTRLTVL.

This chain links TRBV6-4 with TRBJ2-1; the D gene is possibly TRBD2 (5 bases). CDR1 and CDR2 (germline): MRHNA, SNTAGT. V lost 5 bases to trimming and J lost 4 bases, with 12 bases between them. The length of the CDR3 is 14 residues. In DNA, the CDR3 is TGTGCCAGCAGTTGGGGAGTGGGGTACAATGAGCAGTTCTTC. Translating gives CASSWGVGYNEQFF.

The chain joins TRBV6-5 to TRBJ2-5; 10 nucleotides line up with TRBD2. This CDR3 region has 14 residues. The V gene's germline CDR1 is MNHEY and CDR2 SVGAGI. V shed 6 bases, J shed 1 base, and the junction held 2 bases outside the gene matches. In nucleotides, the CDR3 is TGTGCCAGCAGCCCTAGCGGGGGCCAAGAGACCCAGTACTTC. Encoded protein: CASSPSGGQETQYF.

J is TRBJ2-1 and V is TRBV5-5; 7 nucleotides line up with TRBD1. V lost 6 bases, J lost 8 bases, and 14 bases stayed unmatched. Germline V gene lookup returns CDR1 SGHKS and CDR2 YYEKEE (reference sequence). CDR3 length: 15 amino acids. CDR3 DNA sequence: TGTGCCAGCACCAGACAGGGTACCGTTCTGGATGAGCAGTTCTTC. Translating gives CASTRQGTVLDEQFF.

This chain joins TRBV30 and TRBJ1-1, with D hard to call. V lost 2 bases to trimming and J lost 0 bases, with 7 bases between them. The CDR3 loop spans 13 amino acids. Per germline, CDR1 GTSNPN and CDR2 SVGIG (reference sequence). The chain's CDR3 is CAWSWVLNTEAFF. The CDR3 DNA is TGTGCCTGGAGTTGGGTTCTGAACACTGAAGCTTTCTTT.

The chain employs TRBV5-1 and TRBJ1-2, with D unclear. The CDR3 extends over 13 amino acids. V was trimmed by 0 bases and J by 8 bases, leaving 11 bases between them. CDR1 SGHRS and CDR2 YFSETQ come from the germline V gene. CDR3 sequence reads: CASSLVVSGGYTF. In DNA, the CDR3 is TGCGCCAGCAGCTTGGTGGTCTCGGGGGGCTACACCTTC.

J is TRBJ2-7 and V is TRBV7-9; possibly TRBD2 for D (6 bases). This CDR3 spans 15 amino acids. Trimming removed 0 bases at V and 4 bases at J, with 13 bases between. Looked up from germline, CDR1 is SEHNR and CDR2 is FQNEAQ (reference sequence). The CDR3 protein is CASSLAASAKYEQYF. CDR3 coding DNA: TGTGCCAGCAGCTTAGCGGCTAGCGCAAAATACGAGCAGTACTTC. Using reference TRBV7-9 and TRBJ2-7 for the parts outside the CDR3, the full variable domain is DTGVSQNPRHKITKRGQNVTFRCDPISEHNRLYWYRQTLGQGPEFLTYFQNEAQLEKSRLLSDRFSAERPKGSFSTLEIQRTEQGDSAMYLCASSLAASAKYEQYFGPGTRLTVT.

This sequence joins TRBV30 and TRBJ2-1, with 8 bases identical to TRBD1. The V gene end was trimmed by 3 bases and the J gene end by 15 bases; junction bases not matched to a gene: 13. Germline CDR1 reads GTSNPN; CDR2 reads SVGIG (reference sequence). The CDR3 has 13 residues. CDR3 sequence (DNA): TGTGCCTGGAGCGGACAGGGATGGAAGGGATGGTTCTTC. Its protein is CAWSGQGWKGWFF.

This chain uses TRBV28 with TRBJ1-5, with TRBD1 as a possible D gene (6 bases). CDR1 is MDHEN and CDR2 is SYDVKM in the germline V gene. CDR3 length: 14 residues. V lost 6 bases and J 5 bases, leaving 14 bases between the germline ends. CDR3 coding DNA: TGTGCCAGCAGACTCAGGGGTGGACATCAGCCCCAGCATTTT. The encoded protein is CASRLRGGHQPQHF.

The rearrangement uses TRBV20-1 and TRBJ2-1; D uncertain. Germline V gene lookup returns CDR1 DFQATT and CDR2 SNEGSKA (reference sequence). V was cut by 2 bases and J by 6 bases, with 5 bases left in between. The CDR3 contains 11 residues. CDR3 bases: TGCAGTGCTAGACGCAGCAATGAGCAGTTCTTC. Protein: CSARRSNEQFF.

The rearrangement links TRBV2 to TRBJ2-2, with D possibly being TRBD1 or TRBD2 (5 bases each). CDR1 is SNHLY and CDR2 is FYNNEI in the germline V gene. There are 15 residues in the CDR3. Between the trimmed V and J ends, which lost 7 bases and 5 bases, there was a span of 17 bases. The CDR3 DNA sequence: TGTGCCAGCAAGTGGGACGGGACGCAAACCGGGGAGCTGTTTTTT. This encodes CASKWDGTQTGELFF.

The V gene is TRBV4-3, the J gene TRBJ1-5; 8 bases are shared with TRBD1. The V gene end was trimmed by 0 bases and the J gene end by 2 bases; junction bases not matched to a gene: 3. The CDR3 contains 16 residues. CDR1 and CDR2 (germline): LGHNA, YSLEER. The CDR3 loop reads CASSQDRGQGNQPQHF. The CDR3 DNA reads TGCGCCAGCAGCCAAGATCGGGGACAGGGCAATCAGCCCCAGCATTTT.

A few counts support this clone. The chain recombines TRBV9 with TRBJ2-5; 8 bases are a match to TRBD2. CDR3 size: 15 residues. From germline, CDR1 is SGDLS and CDR2 YYNGEE. Trimming at V came to 4 bases and at J to 5 bases, leaving 10 bases not matched to a gene. This CDR3 reads CASSRGTSSIETQYF. CDR3 DNA: TGTGCCAGCAGCAGGGGGACTAGTTCAATTGAGACCCAGTACTTC.

The rearrangement joins TRBV28 to TRBJ1-2; D not certain. From germline, CDR1 is MDHEN and CDR2 SYDVKM. CDR3 length equals 14 residues. Trimming cost V 6 bases and J 4 bases, with 15 bases left between them. The DNA for the CDR3 is TGTGCCAGCAGCCCCCCCGAGGCTTTCTATGGCTACACCTTC. Translation: CASSPPEAFYGYTF.

There are a few counts of this clone. The chain employs TRBV29-1 and TRBJ2-1; TRBD1 agrees at 8 bases. After removal of 4 bases from V and 4 bases from J, the junction contained 0 bases not matched to a gene. Germline V gene sequence: CDR1 SQVTM, CDR2 ANQGSEA. The CDR3 spans 12 residues. The CDR3 loop is CSVGDRYNEQFF. CDR3 bases: TGCAGCGTTGGGGACAGGTACAATGAGCAGTTCTTC.

The chain carries TRBV9 and TRBJ1-2, with D perhaps matching TRBD1 (5 bases). V was clipped by 2 bases and J by 6 bases, with 11 bases between them. CDR3 length: 13 amino acids. Germline V CDR1 and CDR2: SGDLS, YYNGEE. Written as DNA, the CDR3 is TGTGCCAGCAGCGTTGAGCAGGGAAATGGCTACACCTTC. As protein: CASSVEQGNGYTF.

Of note for this clone: Other DNA sequences of this sample code for an identical CDR3. This chain links TRBV10-3 with TRBJ1-1; the match to TRBD1 covers 9 bases. V lost 2 bases and J lost 4; bases outside the gene matches: 2. The CDR3 has 14 residues. The germline CDR1 and CDR2 sequences are ENHRY and SYGVKD. The CDR3 DNA reads as TGTGCCATCAGTGAGGGGACAGGGATCACTGAAGCTTTCTTT. This gives the protein CAISEGTGITEAFF.

The chain is built from TRBV27 and TRBJ1-5, with 11 bases fitting TRBD1. Germline CDR1 is MNHEY and CDR2 is SMNVEV (reference sequence). Trimming took 7 bases from V and 5 from J; bases not matched to a gene: 4. The length of the CDR3 is 14 residues. The CDR3 protein is CASTGTGGDQPQHF. CDR3 nucleotides: TGTGCCAGCACCGGGACAGGGGGAGATCAGCCCCAGCATTTT.

The J gene is TRBJ2-7, the V gene TRBV21-1. TRBV21-1 is a recognized pseudogene. The CDR3 is made up of 15 amino acids. The CDR3 sequence: CASTYRDRLSYEQYF. The CDR3 DNA reads TGTGCCAGCACCTACCGGGACCGGCTATCCTACGAGCAGTACTTC.

In nucleotides, the CDR3 is TGTGCCTGGAGACGGGACAGAGAGAACACTGAAGCTTTCTTT. Translation: CAWRRDRENTEAFF. V gene TRBV30 combines with J gene TRBJ1-1; 7 bases fit TRBD1. The CDR3 contains 14 residues. V was clipped by 3 bases and J by 1 base; unmatched bases: 5. Germline V gene data show CDR1 as GTSNPN and CDR2 as SVGIG (reference sequence).

The chain joins TRBV7-4 to TRBJ2-7; the D gene is possibly TRBD1 (5 bases). Between the trimmed V and J ends, which lost 2 bases and 12 bases, there was a span of 11 bases. The CDR3 is 11 residues long. In germline, CDR1 is SGHVT, CDR2 SQSDAQ. CDR3 residues: CASSLFRVPYV. The CDR3 nucleotides read TGTGCCAGCAGCTTATTCAGGGTTCCGTACGTC.

The V call is TRBV19, the J call TRBJ2-3, with 11 bases fitting TRBD2. V gave up 4 bases and J gave up 0 bases; unmatched junction bases: 3. CDR3 length equals 16 residues. Germline assignment: CDR1 LNHDA and CDR2 SQIVND (reference sequence). The CDR3 coding sequence is TGTGCCAGTAGTACACGGACTAGCGGGAGCACAGATACGCAGTATTTT. This gives the protein CASSTRTSGSTDTQYF.

This chain joins TRBV7-8 and TRBJ2-1, with 8 nucleotides matching TRBD2. CDR1 and CDR2 from the germline V gene are SGHVS and FQNEAQ. Losses at the gene ends were 1 base for V and 6 bases for J; bases not matched to a gene: 5. The CDR3 length is 15 residues. The CDR3 region is CASSLGTSSVNEQFF. Here the CDR3 DNA reads TGTGCCAGCAGCTTAGGGACTAGCTCAGTCAATGAGCAGTTCTTC. Full variable domain (remainder filled in from reference TRBV7-8 and TRBJ2-1): GAGVSQSPRYKVAKRGQDVALRCDPISGHVSLFWYQQALGQGPEFLTYFQNEAQLDKSGLPSDRFFAERPEGSVSTLKIQRTQQEDSAVYLCASSLGTSSVNEQFFGPGTRLTVL.

The gene calls are TRBV25-1 and TRBJ2-7; D is perhaps TRBD1 (5 bases). V was shortened by 5 bases and J by 4 bases, with 12 bases between the two germline ends. The V gene's germline CDR1 is MGHDK and CDR2 SYGVNS. The CDR3 consists of 13 residues. This CDR3 reads CASSRTSGYEQYV. In DNA form, the CDR3 reads TGTGCCAGCAGTAGGACATCAGGATACGAGCAGTACGTC.

This clone was observed a handful of times. This sequence joins TRBV29-1 and TRBJ1-1; possible D gene TRBD1, 5 bases. Between the trimmed V and J ends, which lost 6 bases and 3 bases, there was a span of 14 bases. CDR1 SQVTM and CDR2 ANQGSEA come from the germline V gene. This CDR3 has 13 amino acids. CDR3 sequence (DNA): TGCAGCGTAGGGACTGCCTTGGACACTGAAGCTTTCTTT. Amino acid sequence: CSVGTALDTEAFF.

The CDR3 is CASTPFAGSNQPQHF. The CDR3 region has the DNA TGTGCCAGCACACCTTTCGCAGGGAGCAATCAGCCCCAGCATTTT. The V gene is TRBV6-5, the J gene TRBJ1-5; TRBD1 is a possible D gene (5 bases). V gave up 7 bases and J gave up 1 base, with 14 bases separating them. Germline V gives CDR1 MNHEY, CDR2 SVGAGI. The CDR3 length is 15 residues.

There are a few counts of this clone. V is TRBV19 and J is TRBJ1-1, with D perhaps matching TRBD1 (5 bases). The CDR3 consists of 13 residues. Per the germline V gene, CDR1 is LNHDA and CDR2 is SQIVND (reference sequence). The ends were cut back, 5 bases at V and 4 bases at J, with 11 bases in the middle. The CDR3 spells CASSSGKFTEAFF. In nucleotides, the CDR3 is TGTGCCAGTAGTTCAGGGAAGTTCACTGAAGCTTTCTTT.

The V call is TRBV27, the J call TRBJ1-3, with D possibly being TRBD1 (6 bases). CDR3 length equals 17 residues. The germline V gene encodes CDR1 MNHEY and CDR2 SMNVEV (reference sequence). Between the trimmed V and J ends, which lost 6 bases and 2 bases, there was a span of 20 bases. The CDR3 DNA reads as TGTGCCAGCAGGATTACAGGGCGCCTTCAACCTGGAAACACCATATATTTT. Residues: CASRITGRLQPGNTIYF.

This chain joins TRBV11-3 and TRBJ2-3, with TRBD1 matching 7 bases. The CDR3 sequence is 16 residues long. J gave up 1 base and V 1 base, and 5 bases lay outside the gene matches. Germline V gene sequence: CDR1 SGHNT, CDR2 YENEEA. This CDR3 reads CASSLGDSVGTDTQYF. DNA of the CDR3: TGTGCCAGCAGCTTAGGGGACAGTGTTGGCACAGATACGCAGTATTTT.

The CDR3 protein is CASSLDVSYNEQFF. CDR3 nucleotides: TGTGCCAGCAGCTTAGATGTGTCCTACAATGAGCAGTTCTTC. The chain carries TRBV7-2 and TRBJ2-1; D is uncertain. CDR3 length equals 14 residues. The germline V and J ends were trimmed by 1 base and 1 base, with 5 bases remaining between them. In germline, CDR1 is SGHTA, CDR2 FQGNSA.

DNA for the CDR3: TGTGCCAGTAGAATTACAGGGGTGGCTCAGCCCCAGCATTTT. It encodes CASRITGVAQPQHF. The V call is TRBV19, the J call TRBJ1-5, with 7 bases matching TRBD1. V lost 6 bases to trimming and J lost 6 bases; unmatched junction nucleotides: 8. This CDR3 is 14 amino acids long. Germline assignment: CDR1 LNHDA and CDR2 SQIVND (reference sequence).